Below, one T cell receptor beta chain is given with its context. Its antigen is not known. Other nucleotide sequences in the sample specify the same CDR3. This sample is drawn from a study of OX40 agonist ivuxolimab in advanced cancers. Background on the study: The patients' treatment was ivuxolimab, an agonistic anti-OX40 (CD134) antibody. Melanoma, hepatocellular carcinoma, head and neck or renal cell cancer occurred in dose-escalation patients.

Trimming shortened V by 4 bases and J by 0 bases, and 10 bases separated the two germline ends. This CDR3 region has 14 residues. Germline V lookup: CDR1 SGHRS, CDR2 YFSETQ. TCRdb's copy holds only in-frame clones and misses some; the assay was immunoSEQ multiplex PCR. The data hold about 81,000 clones, with 70% to 90% observed a single time. Whole-study findings and limits: Among T cells, CD8+ cells averaged more expanded clones than CD4+ cells. Clonal expansion among partial responders at 0.1-3.0 mg/kg ranked near the lowest.

V is TRBV5-1 and J is TRBJ1-2, with D possibly TRBD1 on 5 matching bases. This receptor was identified in an adult with an advanced solid tumor such as melanoma, head and neck, liver or kidney cancer. Sequenced material: CD4+ or CD8+ T cells sorted from blood, taken in a trial of the OX40 agonist ivuxolimab. The CDR3 DNA sequence: TGCGCCAGCAGCCCTGGACAATCTAACTATGGCTACACCTTC. It specifies CASSPGQSNYGYTF.